A single sample gave rise to the 6 T cell receptor beta chains below, sequenced in a study of cytomegalovirus exposure and HLA in healthy donors. The PCR was carried out with 60 Vbeta primers and 13 Jbeta primers. Clones were sequenced by immunoSEQ multiplex PCR, and TCRdb holds only the in-frame ones, with some missing. The table shows 130,000 to 150,000 clones, with around 78% occurring only once. Material for sequencing was PBMCs. All receptors derive from a woman aged 18-29 years in good health and CMV-seropositive.

This rearrangement joins TRBV6-1 to TRBJ2-7, with D tentatively TRBD2 (6 bases). V gave up 2 bases and J gave up 4 bases, with 18 bases separating them. Germline CDR1 MNHNS, CDR2 SASEGT. There are 16 residues in the CDR3. The CDR3 DNA follows: TGTGCCAGCAGTGAACATTGGAGGGGCTCGGCTTACGAGCAGTACTTC. It specifies CASSEHWRGSAYEQYF.

The V and J genes are TRBV6-1 and TRBJ1-1, with TRBD1 identical over 10 bases. The CDR3 runs to 14 residues. V lost 6 bases, J lost 0 bases, and 1 base stayed unmatched. CDR1 is MNHNS and CDR2 is SASEGT in the germline V gene. The CDR3 DNA sequence: TGTGCCAGCAGGGGGACAGGGGTGAACACTGAAGCTTTCTTT. Translation gives CASRGTGVNTEAFF.

The gene calls are TRBV9 and TRBJ1-4; 9 nucleotides align to TRBD1. Germline V gives CDR1 SGDLS, CDR2 YYNGEE. The CDR3 covers 17 residues. With 4 bases clipped from V and 0 bases from J, the junction kept 7 bases outside the gene matches. The CDR3 sequence is CASSPWTGAATNEKLFF. The DNA for the CDR3 is TGTGCCAGCAGCCCCTGGACAGGGGCAGCAACTAATGAAAAACTGTTTTTT.

This chain joins TRBV30 and TRBJ2-3; 8 positions agree with TRBD1. V dropped 8 bases and J dropped 1; count of bases not matched to a gene: 11. CDR1 GTSNPN and CDR2 SVGIG come from the germline V gene (reference sequence). The CDR3 spans 15 residues. The CDR3 DNA sequence: TGTGCCCACACCCCTCGCAGGGGGCGCACAGATACGCAGTATTTT. As protein: CAHTPRRGRTDTQYF. The full variable domain, with the rest looked up from reference TRBV30 and TRBJ2-3, is SQTIHQWPATLVQPVGSPLSLECTVEGTSNPNLYWYRQAAGRGLQLLFYSVGIGQISSEVPQNLSASRPQDRQFILSSKKLLLSDSGFYLCAHTPRRGRTDTQYFGPGTRLTVL.

The V call is TRBV18, the J call TRBJ1-5, with a tentative D call TRBD1 (6 bases). The germline gives CDR1 KGHSH, CDR2 LQKENI. V lost 3 bases and J lost 7, with 19 bases in between. The CDR3 has 16 amino acids. CDR3 sequence: CASSPWGGADRQPQHF. CDR3 nucleotide sequence: TGTGCCAGCTCACCTTGGGGGGGCGCGGATCGGCAGCCCCAGCATTTT.

The CDR3, as DNA: TGTGCCAGCAGCTTAGCGGGCCTGGGGAGAATGAACACTGAAGCTTTCTTT. Protein product: CASSLAGLGRMNTEAFF. The V gene is TRBV7-2, the J gene TRBJ1-1, with unresolved D. CDR1 SGHTA and CDR2 FQGNSA come from the germline V gene. There are 17 residues in the CDR3. Trimming cost V 0 bases and J 0 bases, with 14 bases left between them.